This passage covers 21 T cell receptor beta chains from one sample sequenced in a study of T cell repertoires in cytomegalovirus infection. One entry per CDR3 protein results from TCRdb running MiXCR on the reads. This table has about 900,000 distinct CDR3 sequences, around 32% appearing once. Their cognate antigens are unknown. The sample was cultured CD8+ T cells from PBMCs, taken from culture after CMV antigen stimulation. These receptor sequences come from a human donor in good health (CMV status not recorded). Some clones in this sample may be carry-over from other donors' samples.

The rearrangement joins TRBV2 to TRBJ1-6; unclear D gene. This CDR3 has 16 amino acids. V lost 7 bases to trimming and J lost 7 bases, with 20 bases between them. Germline V gene sequence: CDR1 SNHLY, CDR2 FYNNEI. CDR3: CASTFLETSYNSPLHF. Written as DNA, the CDR3 is TGTGCCAGCACTTTTCTCGAGACCTCATACAATTCACCCCTCCACTTT.

This clonotype was counted many times. V is TRBV10-1 and J is TRBJ1-6; D might be TRBD1 (6 bases). Per germline, CDR1 WNHNN and CDR2 SYGVQD (reference sequence). Trimming removed 1 base at V and 9 bases at J, with 16 bases between. The CDR3 extends over 16 amino acids. CDR3 DNA: TGCGCCAGCAGTGAGTTTAAGGGGACATCTCGTTCACCCCTCCACTTT. This sequence encodes CASSEFKGTSRSPLHF.

The chain combines TRBV7-9 with TRBJ1-1, with D possibly being TRBD1 (6 bases). The V gene lost 6 bases and the J gene lost 0 bases, with 14 bases spanning the gap. CDR1 is SEHNR, CDR2 FQNEAQ, per germline (reference sequence). The CDR3 contains 15 residues. The CDR3 reads CASSAIRGLNTEAFF. CDR3 coding DNA: TGTGCCAGCAGTGCAATCAGGGGTTTGAACACTGAAGCTTTCTTT.

The chain uses TRBV12-3 or TRBV12-4 and TRBJ2-3, with 8 bases matching TRBD1. The CDR3 is 16 residues long. J gave up 3 bases and V 2 bases, and 7 bases lay outside the gene matches. For the CDR3, the DNA is TGTGCCAGCAGTTTACAGGGGGCGGGTAGAACAGATACGCAGTATTTT. Its protein is CASSLQGAGRTDTQYF.

J is TRBJ2-7 and V is TRBV27; TRBD2 agrees at 11 bases. Per the germline V gene, CDR1 is MNHEY and CDR2 is SMNVEV (reference sequence). J was trimmed by 3 bases and V by 4 bases; bases with no gene match: 5. CDR3 length equals 15 residues. CDR3 in amino acids: CASSSNGLAGYEQYF. The DNA for the CDR3 is TGTGCCAGCAGTTCGAACGGACTAGCGGGCTACGAGCAGTACTTC.

The rearrangement uses TRBV6-6 and TRBJ2-7; TRBD1 is a possible D gene (6 bases). Per the germline V gene, CDR1 is MNHNY and CDR2 is SVGAGI (reference sequence). The CDR3 loop spans 14 amino acids. V shed 4 bases and J shed 5 bases, with 15 bases lying between them. The DNA of the CDR3 is TGTGCCAGCAGTTTTTTGGGGCAGGGGCACGAGCAGTACGTC. Protein: CASSFLGQGHEQYV.

The CDR3 DNA reads TGTGCCAGCCCCCCGGTCCCCGGCAGCACAGATACGCAGTATTTT. Its protein is CASPPVPGSTDTQYF. The chain employs TRBV6-6 and TRBJ2-3, with D uncertain. Trimming removed 8 bases from V and 0 bases from J, with 15 bases in between. Germline values: CDR1 MNHNY, CDR2 SVGAGI (reference sequence). CDR3 length equals 15 residues.

The CDR3: CASSDGSYNSPLHF. Written as DNA, the CDR3 is TGTGCCAGCAGTGACGGCTCCTATAATTCACCCCTCCACTTT. The chain combines TRBV6-1 with TRBJ1-6, with D hard to call. CDR3 length equals 14 residues. Germline V gene data show CDR1 as MNHNS and CDR2 as SASEGT. Trimming stripped 3 bases from V and 0 bases from J, with 3 bases between.

This clonotype occurred a few times. The chain uses TRBV6-1 and TRBJ2-3; D not resolved. Germline values: CDR1 MNHNS, CDR2 SASEGT. The CDR3 has 9 residues. Trimming shortened V by 5 bases and J by 10 bases, and 4 bases separated the two germline ends. CDR3 DNA sequence: TGTGCCAGCAGTACCCCGCAGTATTTT. Translation: CASSTPQYF.

This clonotype was seen at least ten times. The J gene is TRBJ2-1, the V gene TRBV7-2; D not certain. Trimming stripped 5 bases from V and 4 bases from J, with 6 bases between. There are 12 residues in the CDR3. The germline gives CDR1 SGHTA, CDR2 FQGNSA. CDR3 coding DNA: TGTGCCAGCAGCCCCCAATACAATGAGCAGTTCTTC. The encoded protein is CASSPQYNEQFF.

The CDR3 DNA reads as TGTGCCAGCAGTTTTCGCCCATGGGGAACTGAAGCTTTCTTT. It specifies CASSFRPWGTEAFF. The chain has TRBV27 and TRBJ1-1; no definite D call. V shed 3 bases and J shed 5 bases, with 13 bases lying between them. The CDR3 covers 14 residues. Germline V lookup: CDR1 MNHEY, CDR2 SMNVEV (reference sequence).

In its sample, this clonotype was seen once. A much larger clone differs by one base, so this may be a read error. CDR3 sequence: CASSPGLAGGSGAYVLTF. CDR3 in DNA: TGTGCCAGCAGCCCGGGACTAGCGGGGGGCTCTGGGGCCTACGTCCTGACTTTC. The rearrangement links TRBV5-4 to TRBJ2-6; TRBD2 aligns across 15 bases. Per the germline V gene, CDR1 is SGHNT and CDR2 is YYREEE (reference sequence). This CDR3 has 18 amino acids. The variable domain in full, completed from reference TRBV5-4 and TRBJ2-6, reads ETGVTQSPTHLIKTRGQQVTLRCSSQSGHNTVSWYQQALGQGPQFIFQYYREEENGRGNFPPRFSGLQFPNYSSELNVNALELDDSALYLCASSPGLAGGSGAYVLTFGAGSRLTVL.

The chain employs TRBV6-5 and TRBJ1-1; D gene ambiguous. Germline loops: CDR1 MNHEY, CDR2 SVGAGI. This CDR3 region has 14 residues. Trimming cost V 2 bases and J 2 bases, with 9 bases left between them. CDR3 sequence reads: CASSYRQINTEAFF. In DNA form, the CDR3 reads TGTGCCAGCAGTTACAGGCAGATCAACACTGAAGCTTTCTTT.

To note about this clonotype: A much bigger clone sits one base away, suggesting this may be a read error. The rearrangement joins TRBV7-4 to TRBJ1-4, with D possibly matching TRBD1 (5 bases). Germline V gene lookup returns CDR1 SGHVT and CDR2 SQSDAQ. V lost 0 bases and J 6 bases, leaving 14 bases between the germline ends. The CDR3 is 16 amino acids. CDR3 protein: CASSLAGDGTDEKLFF. The CDR3 nucleotides read TGTGCCAGCAGCTTAGCAGGGGATGGGACTGATGAAAAACTGTTTTTT.

This clonotype was seen many times. The rearrangement joins TRBV12-3 or TRBV12-4 to TRBJ1-1, with 7 bases aligning to TRBD1. Unmatched junction bases numbered 11, after V lost 4 bases and J lost 3 bases. This CDR3 has 16 amino acids. CDR3 amino acids: CASSSGTVYSDTEAFF. The CDR3 coding sequence is TGTGCCAGCAGTTCGGGGACAGTCTATTCGGACACTGAAGCTTTCTTT.

The V call is TRBV7-6, the J call TRBJ2-1, with D unclear. This CDR3 region has 15 residues. Germline CDR1 is SGHVS and CDR2 is FNYEAQ. V was trimmed by 5 bases and J by 8 bases, leaving 19 bases between them. In DNA form, the CDR3 reads TGTGCCAGCAGCCCACGAGTACGGGCCTGGGATGAGCAGTTCTTC. Translating gives CASSPRVRAWDEQFF. The full variable domain, with the rest looked up from reference TRBV7-6 and TRBJ2-1, is GAGVSQSPRYKVTKRGQDVALRCDPISGHVSLYWYRQALGQGPEFLTYFNYEAQQDKSGLPNDRFSAERPEGSISTLTIQRTEQRDSAMYRCASSPRVRAWDEQFFGPGTRLTVL.

This chain uses TRBV12-5 with TRBJ1-6; D perhaps matches TRBD1 (5 bases). CDR1 is LGHNT and CDR2 is FRNRAP in the germline V gene. CDR3 length: 21 amino acids. Between the trimmed V and J ends, which lost 0 bases and 2 bases, there was a span of 23 bases. The CDR3 is CASGLVVAVSGFSAYNSPLHF. In DNA, the CDR3 is TGTGCTAGTGGTTTGGTAGTGGCGGTATCAGGGTTTAGCGCCTATAATTCACCCCTCCACTTT. Complete variable domain (other parts from reference TRBV12-5 and TRBJ1-6): DARVTQTPRHKVTEMGQEVTMRCQPILGHNTVFWYRQTMMQGLELLAYFRNRAPLDDSGMPKDRFSAEMPDATLATLKIQPSEPRDSAVYFCASGLVVAVSGFSAYNSPLHFGNGTRLTVT.

V usage is TRBV2 and J usage is TRBJ1-5; D ambiguous. Germline V gene data show CDR1 as SNHLY and CDR2 as FYNNEI. The CDR3 totals 14 residues. Between the trimmed V and J ends, which lost 5 bases and 5 bases, there was a span of 13 bases. The CDR3 region has the DNA TGTGCCAGCAGTTTCAGGACCAATTATCAGCCCCAGCATTTT. It yields the protein CASSFRTNYQPQHF.

This clonotype came up a few times. This chain connects TRBV6-4 to TRBJ1-5; possible D gene TRBD1, 5 bases. The CDR3 spans 10 residues. With 11 bases removed from V and 5 bases from J, the gap between germline ends came to 7 bases. Germline lookup yields CDR1 MRHNA and CDR2 SNTAGT. The DNA of the CDR3 is TGTGCCGGGGGGTATCAGCCCCAGCATTTT. As protein: CAGGYQPQHF.

This clonotype has ten or more counts. The rearrangement joins TRBV7-2 to TRBJ2-1; D gene unclear. The germline CDR1 and CDR2 sequences are SGHTA and FQGNSA. The CDR3 loop spans 13 amino acids. V gave up 4 bases and J gave up 9 bases, with 13 bases separating them. As DNA, the CDR3 is TGTGCCAGCAGCTCTAACCGGCGAATTGAGCAGTTCTTC. Amino acids: CASSSNRRIEQFF. The full variable domain, in which reference TRBV7-2 and TRBJ2-1 provide the parts outside the CDR3, is GAGVSQSPSNKVTEKGKDVELRCDPISGHTALYWYRQSLGQGLEFLIYFQGNSAPDKSGLPSDRFSAERTGGSVSTLTIQRTQQEDSAVYLCASSSNRRIEQFFGPGTRLTVL.

This chain uses TRBV11-2 with TRBJ2-5, with TRBD2 as a possible D gene (6 bases). The V gene's germline CDR1 is SGHAT and CDR2 FQNNGV. The CDR3 totals 14 residues. V lost 1 base and J 6 bases, leaving 12 bases between the germline ends. The CDR3 is CASSLAPRGQTQYF. The CDR3 region has the DNA TGTGCCAGCAGCTTAGCCCCGCGGGGCCAGACCCAGTACTTC.